The source of this T cell receptor (beta chain) is a study of blood T cell repertoires in COVID-19. Overall study: Samples representing acute and convalescent COVID-19 were sourced from the United States, Italy and Spain. PBMCs, B-cell-depleted T cells, or T cells provided the cDNA or gDNA that made up the material.

In Seattle, patients joined the study during active infection and were tracked longitudinally. In the original analysis: Estimation of nucleated cell counts relied on the amplification of reference gene primers. This table comes from immunoSEQ multiplex PCR, and its TCRdb copy is limited to in-frame clones, with some not included. V and J calls and clone size are copied from that table; D and trimming were computed from the DNA. Of about 370,000 clones detected, around 92% appear once; the ten largest clones hold around 3%. The sequencing sample was made of peripheral blood. This receptor was obtained from a woman younger than 45 with COVID-19, enrolled during active disease.

The CDR3 region has the DNA TGTGCCAGCTCACCACCTACAGGGGGAGAGGGTGAAGCTTTCTTT. The encoded protein is CASSPPTGGEGEAFF. The chain combines TRBV18 with TRBJ1-1; TRBD1 aligns across 8 bases. The V gene's germline CDR1 is KGHSH and CDR2 LQKENI. The CDR3 totals 15 residues. The V segment lost 0 bases and the J segment 7 bases; nucleotides outside the gene matches: 7.